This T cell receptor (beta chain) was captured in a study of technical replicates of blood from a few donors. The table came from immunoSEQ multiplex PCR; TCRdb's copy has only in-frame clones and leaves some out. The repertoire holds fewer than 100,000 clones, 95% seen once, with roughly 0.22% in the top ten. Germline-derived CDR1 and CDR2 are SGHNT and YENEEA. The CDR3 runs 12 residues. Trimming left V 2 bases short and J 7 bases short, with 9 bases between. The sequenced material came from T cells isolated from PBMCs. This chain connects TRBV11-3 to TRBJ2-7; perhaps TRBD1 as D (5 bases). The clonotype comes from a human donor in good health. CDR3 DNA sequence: TGTGCCAGCAGCTTACAGGGAAGAGAGCAGTACTTC. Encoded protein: CASSLQGREQYF.